The rows below give T cell receptor beta chains drawn from one sample of a study of identifying expanded T cells in peripheral blood. Measured with immunoSEQ multiplex PCR; TCRdb has only the in-frame clones, and not every one. Here the sample spans approximately 75,000 clones, roughly 90% being singletons. The sample was blood. The receptors originated from a person aged 18 to 75 in good health. Each CDR3 is given with its conserved first and last residue. The D gene is left open where the match is weak. Some rows mark clone size as missing; the rest say once, few, many or name a class of expanded clone.

J gene	V gene	clone size	D gene	CDR3 DNA	CDR3 protein
TRBJ2-3	TRBV6-1	.	.	TGTGCCAGCAGTGTCTCAGGGACGACAGATACGCAGTATTTT	CASSVSGTTDTQYF
TRBJ2-2	TRBV6-1	few	.	TGTGCCAGCAGTGAAGGTTCAGTTACGACCGGGGAGCTGTTTTTT	CASSEGSVTTGELFF
TRBJ1-5	TRBV30	.	.	TGTGCCTGGAGTGTACCCGGGGGCGGGGGGGCGGCCCAGCATTTT	CAWSVPGGGGAAQHF
TRBJ2-5	TRBV7-2	.	.	TGTGCCAGCAGCCCCGAGGGAGGAGCCCAGTACTTC	CASSPEGGAQYF
TRBJ1-5	TRBV30	few	.	TGTGCCTGGAGTCCCAGGGGAAGGGATCAGCCCCAGCATTTT	CAWSPRGRDQPQHF
TRBJ1-5	TRBV29-1	few	TRBD1	TGCAGCGTGAGCCGGGACAGGGGCTTGCCCCAGCATTTT	CSVSRDRGLPQHF
TRBJ2-1	TRBV19	.	.	TGTGCCAGTAGTAACGGTTACAATGAGCAGTTCTTC	CASSNGYNEQFF
TRBJ1-1	TRBV30	.	.	TGTGCCTGGAGTGTAATGGGGGATTCTGAGGCTTTCTTT	CAWSVMGDSEAFF
TRBJ2-7	TRBV7-2	.	.	TGTGCCAGCAGCTTAGTACCAGAATCCTACGAGCAGTACTTC	CASSLVPESYEQYF
TRBJ1-1	TRBV23-1	.	.	TGCGCCAGCAGTCAATCGGCTGTGGTCCCGAACACTGAAGCTTTCTTT	CASSQSAVVPNTEAFF
TRBJ2-2	TRBV5-1	once	TRBD1	TGCGCCAGCAGCCGGCAGGGGGAGCACACCGGGGAGCTGTTTTTT	CASSRQGEHTGELFF
TRBJ2-3	TRBV27	.	TRBD2	TGTGCCAGCAGACCATCGGGGGGGCCCCCAGATACGCAGTATTTT	CASRPSGGPPDTQYF
TRBJ2-5	TRBV6-1	.	.	TGTGCCAGCAGTAGTGTTAGGGGAGAGACCCAGTACTTC	CASSSVRGETQYF
TRBJ2-2	TRBV9	once	TRBD1	TGTGCCAGCAGCCTCCGACAGGGACCCGGGGAGCTGTTTTTT	CASSLRQGPGELFF
TRBJ1-2	TRBV18	.	.	TGTGCCAGCTCACGTAATCAACTCTCTAACTATGGCTACACCTTC	CASSRNQLSNYGYTF
TRBJ1-5	TRBV10-3	.	TRBD1	TGTGCCATCAGGGAGACAGGGGACGGGAATCAGCCCCAGCATTTT	CAIRETGDGNQPQHF
TRBJ1-2	TRBV9	.	.	TGTGCCAGCAGCGTAGGCCAGACATCCCCCAGGTCTGGCTATGGCTACACCTTC	CASSVGQTSPRSGYGYTF
TRBJ2-1	TRBV7-2	.	TRBD2	TGTGCCAGCAGCTTTAGCGGGGGGCGGTACAATGAGCAGTTCTTC	CASSFSGGRYNEQFF
TRBJ1-2	TRBV4-1	once	TRBD1	TGCGCCAGCAGCCAAGGGGACAGTCCGTACTATGGCTACACCTTC	CASSQGDSPYYGYTF
TRBJ1-1	TRBV28	.	.	TGTGCCAGCAACAAGATCAGGGAGAACACTGAAGCTTTCTTT	CASNKIRENTEAFF
TRBJ2-3	TRBV7-9	.	.	TGTGCCAGCAGCCCCCTGGGAGATACGCAGTATTTT	CASSPLGDTQYF
TRBJ2-1	TRBV28	.	TRBD2	TGTGCCAGCAGTTTTAGGGCTAGCGGGAGAAGGTCCTACAATGAGCAGTTCTTC	CASSFRASGRRSYNEQFF
TRBJ2-2	TRBV2	.	.	TGTGCCAGCAGTGGGGAGAACACCGGGGAGCTGTTTTTT	CASSGENTGELFF
TRBJ2-1	TRBV19	.	.	TGTGCCAGTAGTATAGGGAAAAGCTCCTACAATGAGCAGTTCTTC	CASSIGKSSYNEQFF
TRBJ1-5	TRBV19	.	TRBD1	TGTGCCAGAATCTCCTGGGGACAGTTCGGGACAGCCTGGAATCAGCCCCAGCATTTT	CARISWGQFGTAWNQPQHF
TRBJ2-5	TRBV18	.	.	TGTGCCAGCTCGCCGCCTTACGGGGCTGGAGAGACCCAGTACTTC	CASSPPYGAGETQYF
TRBJ1-1	TRBV5-4	.	.	TGTGCCAGCAGCTCGGTGGGTGTTGAAGCTTTCTTT	CASSSVGVEAFF
TRBJ2-3	TRBV5-4	.	.	TGTGCCAGCAGCTTGAGGGGTAAGCGTATCACAGATACGCAGTATTTT	CASSLRGKRITDTQYF
TRBJ1-3	TRBV5-1	.	TRBD1	TGCGCCAGCAGCTTGGGGACAGGGGCTGGAAACACCATATATTTT	CASSLGTGAGNTIYF
TRBJ1-6	TRBV4-1	.	.	TGCGCCAGCAGCCAAGATTGGGGGAATTCACCCCTCCACTTT	CASSQDWGNSPLHF
TRBJ2-5	TRBV7-2	.	.	TGTGCCAGCAGCTCCCCAGGGTCTGAGACCCAGTACTTC	CASSSPGSETQYF
TRBJ2-1	TRBV18	.	TRBD1	TGTGCCAGCTCTTCCCCCGGGACAGCAAACAATGAGCAGTTCTTC	CASSSPGTANNEQFF
TRBJ2-3	TRBV10-3	.	.	TGTGCCATCAGTGAGCACAACACAGATACGCAGTATTTT	CAISEHNTDTQYF
TRBJ2-3	TRBV10-2	.	.	TGCGCCAGCAGTGAGTCCGGGTCTCCGAGGGATACGCAGTATTTT	CASSESGSPRDTQYF
TRBJ2-7	TRBV29-1	.	TRBD1	TGCAGCGTGAGGACAGGCCCGTTTTACGAGCAGTACTTC	CSVRTGPFYEQYF
TRBJ2-3	TRBV18	.	TRBD2	TGTGCCAGCTCACCGCGGGGGGCCGGCACAGATACGCAGTATTTT	CASSPRGAGTDTQYF
TRBJ2-3	TRBV15	.	.	TGTGCCACCAGCAGAGTTCCTCTTGGGGGCACAGATACGCAGTATTTT	CATSRVPLGGTDTQYF
TRBJ1-2	TRBV30	.	.	TGTGCCTGGAGGCCTGGGGGGGGCATTCTGGATGGCTACACCTTC	CAWRPGGGILDGYTF
TRBJ2-1	TRBV28	.	.	TGTGCCAGCAGTCCCGGGACGAGGAATGAGCAGTTCTTC	CASSPGTRNEQFF
TRBJ2-7	TRBV7-9	.	TRBD2	TGTGCCAGCAGCAGATCCGGGACTAGCATCACCTACGAGCAGTACTTC	CASSRSGTSITYEQYF
TRBJ1-5	TRBV19	.	TRBD1	TGTGCCAGTAACGGACAGGGCGGCCAGCCCCAGCATTTT	CASNGQGGQPQHF
TRBJ1-2	TRBV6-5	.	.	TGTGCCAGCAGTGACCCCAACAGGGATGGCTACACCTTC	CASSDPNRDGYTF
TRBJ1-6	TRBV6-4	.	TRBD1	TGTGCCAGCAGCCAGGGGGGACAGGGGTTTTATCCCCTCCACTTT	CASSQGGQGFYPLHF
TRBJ1-3	TRBV28	.	.	TGTGCCAGCAGTTTACCCAGGGTTGGAAACACCATATATTTT	CASSLPRVGNTIYF
TRBJ2-7	TRBV7-2	.	.	TGTGCCAGCAGCCAACAGGGCTACGAGCAGTACTTC	CASSQQGYEQYF
TRBJ1-3	TRBV5-1	.	.	TGCGCCAGCAGCTTGGCGGGCACCATATATTTT	CASSLAGTIYF
TRBJ2-3	TRBV2	few	TRBD1	TGTGCCAGCACAGGACAGGGTACAGATACGCAGTATTTT	CASTGQGTDTQYF
TRBJ1-1	TRBV13	.	TRBD1	TGTGCCAGCAGTCGGACAGGGGGCGGGGGTGAAGCTTTCTTT	CASSRTGGGGEAFF
TRBJ1-5	TRBV7-2	.	.	TGTGCCAGCAGCCCCGTGGCGGGCAATCAGCCCCAGCATTTT	CASSPVAGNQPQHF
TRBJ2-1	TRBV28	.	.	TGTGCCAGCCGGGACACCCACTACAATGAGCAGTTCTTC	CASRDTHYNEQFF
TRBJ2-7	TRBV6-6	once	.	TGTGCCAGCAGTTACGGCGCAGGGGCCTCCTACGAGCAGTACTTC	CASSYGAGASYEQYF
TRBJ1-5	TRBV7-2	.	.	TGTGCCAGCAGCTTAAACTTAGAGGGTCAGCCCCAGCATTTT	CASSLNLEGQPQHF